The 22 T cell receptor beta chains reported below all come from one sample, sequenced in a study of early T cells in non-severe SARS-CoV-2 infection. TCRdb ran MiXCR on the 5' RACE reads and lists one entry per CDR3 protein. Here the sample spans 75,000 to 100,000 distinct CDR3 sequences, 14% to 15% being singletons. Sequences were obtained from whole blood. The receptor source for this set is an adult who was a healthcare worker with PCR-confirmed SARS-CoV-2 infection or an uninfected control (not recorded which).

This clonotype came up many times. V and J are TRBV11-2 and TRBJ2-5, with TRBD2 matching 7 bases. V lost 8 bases to trimming and J lost 5 bases; unmatched junction nucleotides: 11. The CDR3 totals 14 residues. Germline V gene lookup returns CDR1 SGHAT and CDR2 FQNNGV. CDR3 nucleotide sequence: TGTGCCAGCCGATCCTTGGCGGGGGTGGAGACCCAGTACTTC. Its translation is CASRSLAGVETQYF. Full variable domain (rest looked up from reference TRBV11-2 and TRBJ2-5): EAGVAQSPRYKIIEKRQSVAFWCNPISGHATLYWYQQILGQGPKLLIQFQNNGVVDDSQLPKDRFSAERLKGVDSTLKIQPAKLEDSAVYLCASRSLAGVETQYFGPGTRLLVL.

The V gene is TRBV7-2, the J gene TRBJ2-7; D unclear. Trimming cost V 5 bases and J 3 bases, with 8 bases left between them. The CDR3 runs 12 residues. The germline gives CDR1 SGHTA, CDR2 FQGNSA. CDR3: CASSQPGYEQYF. Here the CDR3 DNA reads TGTGCCAGCAGCCAACCAGGCTACGAGCAGTACTTC.

This chain joins TRBV4-1 and TRBJ2-1; D is uncertain. The CDR3 is made up of 15 amino acids. Germline CDR1 reads MGHRA; CDR2 reads YSYEKL. Trimming took 1 base from V and 7 from J, leaving 14 bases between them. CDR3 sequence: CASSQGNRLQNEQFF. CDR3 in DNA: TGCGCCAGCAGCCAAGGGAACCGCTTACAGAATGAGCAGTTCTTC.

This clonotype came up many times. The chain couples TRBV10-2 to TRBJ1-6; D remains unclear. This CDR3 spans 16 amino acids. Per the germline V gene, CDR1 is WSHSY and CDR2 is SAAADI. With 4 bases removed from V and 0 bases from J, the gap between germline ends came to 10 bases. CDR3 amino acids: CASSATGLSYNSPLHF. The DNA for the CDR3 is TGCGCCAGCAGTGCAACCGGCCTCTCCTATAATTCACCCCTCCACTTT.

This clonotype was found many times. J is TRBJ2-7 and V is TRBV6-1, with a weak D call TRBD2 (6 bases). Germline V lookup: CDR1 MNHNS, CDR2 SASEGT. The germline V and J ends were trimmed by 7 bases and 3 bases, with 19 bases remaining between them. The CDR3 runs 15 residues. CDR3 bases: TGTGCCAGCAAAGAAGGACACGGAGGGAACTACGAGCAGTACTTC. As protein: CASKEGHGGNYEQYF.

This clonotype was seen a handful of times. The chain couples TRBV18 to TRBJ1-1; no reliable D call. The V end lost 3 bases, the J end lost 3 bases, and 8 bases lay between the germline ends. The CDR3 consists of 13 residues. Germline V gives CDR1 KGHSH, CDR2 LQKENI. This CDR3 is CASSPIRDTEAFF. The CDR3 coding sequence is TGTGCCAGCTCACCTATCAGAGACACTGAAGCTTTCTTT.

The chain combines TRBV6-2 or TRBV6-3 with TRBJ1-1; TRBD1 is a possible D gene (6 bases). V dropped 8 bases and J dropped 1 base, with 14 bases sitting between them. This CDR3 contains 14 residues. CDR1 is MNHEY and CDR2 is SVGEGT in the germline V gene. CDR3 amino acids: CASRTTGQNTEAFF. The CDR3 DNA reads TGTGCCAGCCGCACGACGGGACAGAACACTGAAGCTTTCTTT.

In this sample, this clonotype turned up a few times. The J gene is TRBJ2-1, the V gene TRBV7-9, with 9 bases fitting TRBD2. From germline, CDR1 is SEHNR and CDR2 FQNEAQ (reference sequence). V was pared by 5 bases and J by 5 bases, with 10 bases of the junction left unmatched. CDR3 length: 16 amino acids. CDR3 sequence reads: CASSPARGGDNNEQFF. DNA of the CDR3: TGTGCCAGCAGCCCTGCCCGCGGGGGGGATAACAATGAGCAGTTCTTC.

This clonotype was picked up a small number of times. The chain links TRBV5-1 to TRBJ2-2, with D unresolved. The CDR3 covers 15 residues. In germline, CDR1 is SGHRS, CDR2 YFSETQ. V shed 0 bases and J shed 0 bases, with 6 bases lying between them. DNA of the CDR3: TGCGCCAGCAGCTTGGGAGTAACGAACACCGGGGAGCTGTTTTTT. Protein sequence: CASSLGVTNTGELFF.

This clonotype was observed at least ten times. This chain uses TRBV28 with TRBJ2-3, with TRBD1 identical over 12 bases. Looked up from germline, CDR1 is MDHEN and CDR2 is SYDVKM. The CDR3 is 18 residues long. Trimming removed 4 bases from V and 0 bases from J; junction bases left unmatched: 8. The DNA for the CDR3 is TGTGCCAGCAGTTCTCGGGCAGGGACAGGGGGCAGCACAGATACGCAGTATTTT. Its protein is CASSSRAGTGGSTDTQYF.

The rearrangement links TRBV7-6 to TRBJ1-3, with 8 bases aligning to TRBD1. Trimming took 1 base from V and 1 from J; bases not matched to a gene: 12. CDR3 size: 19 residues. Germline lookup yields CDR1 SGHVS and CDR2 FNYEAQ. CDR3 protein: CASSLVAGGGFQSGNTIYF. In nucleotides, the CDR3 is TGTGCCAGCAGCTTAGTAGCAGGGGGCGGCTTTCAATCTGGAAACACCATATATTTT.

The chain couples TRBV4-1 to TRBJ1-1; D is undetermined. This CDR3 spans 19 amino acids. V was cut by 1 base and J by 1 base, with 22 bases left in between. CDR1 is MGHRA and CDR2 is YSYEKL in the germline V gene. Written as DNA, the CDR3 is TGCGCCAGCAGCCAAGCGAACATGGGCTTGGGTGTTGGGAACACTGAAGCTTTCTTT. Amino acid sequence: CASSQANMGLGVGNTEAFF.

This clonotype has only a few counts. J is TRBJ1-6 and V is TRBV14; the D is unclear. The CDR3 length is 15 residues. Between the trimmed V and J ends, which lost 4 bases and 6 bases, there was a span of 13 bases. In germline, CDR1 is SGHDN, CDR2 FVKESK. CDR3: CASSLRGQLNSPLHF. The CDR3 DNA follows: TGTGCCAGCAGCCTCCGAGGGCAACTTAATTCACCCCTCCACTTT.

This clonotype occurred many times. CDR3 coding DNA: TGTGCCAGCAAAAGTGGCAGCCGAGCAGCTTTCTTT. Its protein product is CASKSGSRAAFF. The rearrangement uses TRBV2 and TRBJ1-1; D not resolved. The V end lost 7 bases, the J end lost 10 bases, and 16 bases lay between the germline ends. Germline V gene lookup returns CDR1 SNHLY and CDR2 FYNNEI. This CDR3 contains 12 residues.

J is TRBJ1-6 and V is TRBV12-3 or TRBV12-4; perhaps TRBD1 as D (5 bases). The CDR3 length is 14 residues. Deletions cut 3 bases from V and 7 bases from J, with 10 bases between. This CDR3 is CASSLMGRNSPLHF. CDR3 bases: TGTGCCAGCAGTTTGATGGGGCGGAATTCACCCCTCCACTTT.

The sample holds many counts of this clonotype. This chain connects TRBV4-2 to TRBJ2-2; 10 bases are shared with TRBD2. The CDR3 has 18 amino acids. V trimming: 4 bases; J trimming: 4 bases; junction bases outside the gene matches: 12. Germline V gene lookup returns CDR1 LGHNA and CDR2 YNFKEQ. The CDR3 reads CASSLLLSGGASTGELFF. The CDR3 coding sequence is TGTGCCAGCAGCCTCCTACTCAGCGGGGGGGCTTCCACCGGGGAGCTGTTTTTT.

This clonotype occurred a few times. The CDR3 sequence: CASRSSGQGSGNTIYF. The CDR3 coding sequence is TGTGCCAGCAGGTCGTCTGGTCAGGGTTCTGGAAACACCATATATTTT. V gene TRBV12-3 or TRBV12-4 combines with J gene TRBJ1-3, with D maybe TRBD1 (5 bases). The CDR3 contains 16 residues. The ends were cut back, 6 bases at V and 1 base at J, with 16 bases in the middle.

There are a few counts of this clonotype. The chain joins TRBV6-2 or TRBV6-3 to TRBJ1-5; tentative D call: TRBD1 (6 bases). The CDR3 spans 15 residues. Germline V gene data show CDR1 as MNHEY and CDR2 as SVGEGT. Trimming stripped 0 bases from V and 6 bases from J, with 12 bases between. The CDR3 reads CASSYSQGLGQPQHF. The CDR3 region has the DNA TGTGCCAGCAGTTACTCGCAGGGGCTGGGTCAGCCCCAGCATTTT.

This clonotype was recorded a few times. The chain couples TRBV7-6 to TRBJ1-1; D possibly corresponds to TRBD1 (5 bases). Germline CDR1 is SGHVS and CDR2 is FNYEAQ. The CDR3 contains 15 residues. Trimming left V 5 bases short and J 4 bases short, with 17 bases between. CDR3 bases: TGTGCCAGCAGCACACCGAAAACAGGTTTCACTGAAGCTTTCTTT. Translated, it gives CASSTPKTGFTEAFF.

The gene calls are TRBV12-3 or TRBV12-4 and TRBJ2-3, with 16 bases aligning to TRBD2. The trim removed 6 bases at V and 4 bases at J, leaving 1 base unmatched. CDR3 size: 15 residues. The CDR3 sequence is CASRGLAGGPDTQYF. DNA for the CDR3: TGTGCCAGCAGGGGACTAGCGGGGGGGCCAGATACGCAGTATTTT.

The V and J genes are TRBV5-1 and TRBJ1-1; D is ambiguous. Germline V gene sequence: CDR1 SGHRS, CDR2 YFSETQ. The V and J ends lost 4 bases and 4 bases respectively, with 14 bases between them. There are 14 residues in the CDR3. The chain's CDR3 is CASSRWRGGTEAFF. The CDR3 nucleotides are TGCGCCAGCAGCCGCTGGCGGGGAGGCACTGAAGCTTTCTTT.

This clonotype was picked up a small number of times. The J gene is TRBJ1-1, the V gene TRBV29-1; possible D gene TRBD1, 6 bases. The V gene lost 5 bases and the J gene lost 0 bases, with 13 bases spanning the gap. This CDR3 is 14 amino acids long. In germline, CDR1 is SQVTM, CDR2 ANQGSEA. The CDR3 nucleotides read TGCAGCGTTCAACGGGGGGCACTGAACACTGAAGCTTTCTTT. Protein sequence: CSVQRGALNTEAFF. Drawing the rest from reference TRBV29-1 and TRBJ1-1, the complete variable domain is SAVISQKPSRDICQRGTSLTIQCQVDSQVTMMFWYRQQPGQSLTLIATANQGSEATYESGFVIDKFPISRPNLTFSTLTVSNMSPEDSSIYLCSVQRGALNTEAFFGQGTRLTVV.